This T cell receptor (beta chain) comes out of a study of shared clonotypes between healthy human individuals. Study overall: The donor group consisted of two women and a few men, aged 18 to 49.

Deep was the level used in running the assay. Loaded into unsorted PBMC replicate PCRs was 300 ng DNA, approximately 33,000 T cell genomes. The method was immunoSEQ multiplex PCR; TCRdb's version includes in-frame clones alone and lacks a portion of them. The data hold about 490,000 clones, with roughly four fifths observed a single time. Each donor was a Caucasian adult residing in Nashville, Tennessee. V was trimmed by 0 bases and J by 5 bases, leaving 13 bases between them. From germline, CDR1 is GTSNPN and CDR2 SVGIG (reference sequence). This CDR3 is built from 14 residues. Sequenced input: PBMCs. This receptor was taken from a woman between 40 and 55 years old in good health. Some clones in this sample may be carry-over from other donors' samples. The chain joins TRBV30 to TRBJ1-1; tentative D call: TRBD1 (6 bases). The CDR3 loop reads CAWSVQRGETEAFF. As DNA, the CDR3 is TGTGCCTGGAGTGTACAAAGGGGGGAGACTGAAGCTTTCTTT.